The 10 T cell receptor beta chains given below trace back to one sample, sequenced in a study of tumor and adjacent non-tumor tissue in lung cancer. A modified ARM-PCR protocol with three rounds of nested PCR amplified TCRbeta. Each CDR3 protein gets one entry after TCRdb re-called the multiplex PCR reads with MiXCR. The table lists around 70,000 distinct CDR3 sequences, 60% of them singletons. The template was RNA from unsorted bulk tissue. Sequenced: lung tumor tissue. All receptors come from a man aged 50-59 years with non-small cell lung cancer.

The chain carries TRBV5-6 and TRBJ2-7; 15 positions agree with TRBD2. This CDR3 contains 17 residues. Trimming at V came to 4 bases and at J to 7 bases, leaving 12 bases not matched to a gene. CDR1 and CDR2 from the germline V gene are SGHDT and YYEEEE. The CDR3 sequence is CASSPWGLAGGLYEQYF. The DNA of the CDR3 is TGTGCCAGCAGCCCCTGGGGACTAGCGGGAGGCCTCTATGAGCAGTACTTC.

This chain joins TRBV19 and TRBJ2-6; 9 nucleotides line up with TRBD2. Trimming cost V 5 bases and J 3 bases; bases outside gene matches: 5. The CDR3 sequence is 16 residues long. CDR1 and CDR2 from the germline V gene are LNHDA and SQIVND (reference sequence). CDR3 in amino acids: CASSLAGVGGANVLTF. In nucleotides, the CDR3 is TGTGCCAGTAGTTTAGCGGGAGTCGGTGGGGCCAACGTCCTGACTTTC.

This clonotype was counted ten times or more. V usage is TRBV5-1 and J usage is TRBJ2-5; 8 positions agree with TRBD1. Germline trimming cut 7 bases from V and 1 base from J; bases unmatched to any gene: 6. Germline V lookup: CDR1 SGHRS, CDR2 YFSETQ. The length of the CDR3 is 14 residues. The CDR3 reads CASVSTGAQETQYF. CDR3 DNA sequence: TGCGCCAGCGTCTCGACAGGGGCCCAAGAGACCCAGTACTTC. The full variable domain, its missing parts supplied by reference TRBV5-1 and TRBJ2-5, is KAGVTQTPRYLIKTRGQQVTLSCSPISGHRSVSWYQQTPGQGLQFLFEYFSETQRNKGNFPGRFSGRQFSNSRSEMNVSTLELGDSALYLCASVSTGAQETQYFGPGTRLLVL.

Comment on this clonotype: Since no conserved phenylalanine or tryptophan closes the CDR3, a read error is the likely cause. This chain uses TRBV5-6 with TRBJ2-7, with D possibly TRBD1 on 6 matching bases. Germline V lookup: CDR1 SGHDT, CDR2 YYEEEE. This CDR3 spans 13 amino acids. DNA for the CDR3: TGTGCCACCAGCCTCCGGGACATCTACGAGCAGTACTTG. Its translation: CATSLRDIYEQYL.

Points on this clonotype: This likely comes from a read error, as the CDR3 has no conserved phenylalanine or tryptophan at its end. The CDR3 loop is CASSSPFTGAPRELFL. CDR3 DNA sequence: TGTGCCAGCAGCTCCCCCTTTACTGGGGCACCAAGGGAGCTGTTTTTG. The chain recombines TRBV6-2 or TRBV6-3 with TRBJ2-2; possibly TRBD1 for D (5 bases). Germline CDR1 reads MNHEY; CDR2 reads SVGEGT. The CDR3 extends over 16 amino acids. V was pared by 6 bases and J by 9 bases, with 23 bases between.

Comments on this clonotype: A read error is possible here, since a much larger clone lies one base away. The chain uses TRBV6-5 and TRBJ2-5; D is possibly TRBD2 (5 bases). The germline CDR1 and CDR2 sequences are MNHEY and SVGAGI. The germline V and J ends were trimmed by 6 bases and 5 bases, with 10 bases remaining between them. The CDR3 runs 12 residues. The CDR3 DNA reads TGTGCCAGCAGCCCTTCGGGGGAGACCCAGTACTTC. Residues: CASSPSGETQYF.

On this clonotype itself: This sequence may be a read error, since a much larger clone differs from it by one base. This chain links TRBV20-1 with TRBJ2-3; D tentatively fits TRBD1 or TRBD2 (5 bases each). CDR1 and CDR2 from the germline V gene are DFQATT and SNEGSKA (reference sequence). CDR3 length equals 14 residues. The ends were cut back, 2 bases at V and 6 bases at J, with 15 bases in the middle. CDR3 protein: CSARQTGAEDTQYF. The CDR3 DNA follows: TGCAGTGCTAGACAAACCGGGGCGGAGGATACGCAGTATTTT.

The CDR3 here is CASSPILAKNIRYF. The CDR3 DNA is TGTGCCAGCAGCCCGATCCTAGCCAAAAACATTCGTTACTTC. This sequence joins TRBV11-2 and TRBJ2-4, with D maybe TRBD2 (5 bases). This CDR3 has 14 residues. Germline-derived CDR1 and CDR2 are SGHAT and FQNNGV. Trimming took off 5 bases at V and 16 bases at J, with 24 bases between the two ends.

In regard to this clonotype: The germline gene is not matched at one end of the junction; a read error may be the cause. The chain carries TRBV6-1 and TRBJ1-1; D unclear. From germline, CDR1 is MNHNS and CDR2 SASEGT. CDR3 size: 14 residues. CDR3 in DNA: TGTGCCGGCAGTGAGTGGACGGGGAACACTGAAGCTTTCTTT. Its translation: CAGSEWTGNTEAFF.

By share, this clonotype ranks as medium-sized (0.01 to 0.1%). V and J are TRBV11-1 and TRBJ2-7; D may be TRBD2 (5 bases). The CDR3 length is 14 residues. Germline V gene data show CDR1 as SGHAT and CDR2 as FQDESV (reference sequence). The V and J ends lost 5 bases and 6 bases respectively, with 17 bases between them. The CDR3 DNA reads as TGTGCCAGCAGCCCACCGGCGGGCAGAGGCGAGCAGTACTTC. Translation: CASSPPAGRGEQYF.